This T cell receptor (beta chain) comes out of a study of Ad26.COV2.S vaccination and SARS-CoV-2 variants. Treatment reported: about 20 received Ad26.COV2.S at low or high dose, single or two shots; about five received placebo; per-sample allocation not given. Sampling was performed 63 days after the first vaccine or placebo injection. Deletions cut 6 bases from V and 7 bases from J, with 15 bases between. The CDR3 has 13 residues. Germline CDR1 reads SNHLY; CDR2 reads FYNNEI. TCRdb's table, derived via immunoSEQ multiplex PCR, lists solely in-frame clones and lacks some. The sample shows about 400,000 clones, roughly 90% of them seen only once.

The sequenced sample was peripheral blood, obtained in a trial of Ad26.COV2.S vaccine versus placebo. The rearrangement joins TRBV2 to TRBJ1-2, with D hard to call. The sequence was obtained from a person between 18 and 59 years old who received the Ad26.COV2.S COVID-19 vaccine or a placebo. The CDR3 DNA follows: TGTGCCAGCAGGCCCGGGCGTCCCTCTGGCTACACCTTC. Translation: CASRPGRPSGYTF.